Below are 27 T cell receptor beta chains sequenced from a single sample in a study of blood T cell repertoires in COVID-19. The method was immunoSEQ multiplex PCR; TCRdb's version includes in-frame clones alone and lacks a portion of them. The sample yields over 200,000 clones, around nine tenths seen once. Sequenced material: peripheral blood. The receptors here all came from a man aged 35 to 55 who had recovered from COVID-19.

CDR3 DNA sequence: TGTGCCAGCAGCTTGGCGGCGGGTTTCAAAGGAGGCTACACCTTC. It encodes CASSLAAGFKGGYTF. V usage is TRBV5-6 and J usage is TRBJ1-2; no clear D. Trimming removed 0 bases from V and 8 bases from J, with 17 bases in between. CDR1 SGHDT and CDR2 YYEEEE come from the germline V gene. CDR3 size: 15 residues.

This sequence joins TRBV29-1 and TRBJ2-7; a weak D match, TRBD2 (6 bases). V lost 4 bases and J 0 bases, leaving 10 bases between the germline ends. Germline V lookup: CDR1 SQVTM, CDR2 ANQGSEA. This CDR3 has 13 residues. The CDR3 region has the DNA TGCAGCGTTGGAGTAGCGGTCTCCTACGAGCAGTACTTC. Protein sequence: CSVGVAVSYEQYF.

The chain uses TRBV6-5 and TRBJ2-1; D perhaps matches TRBD1 (5 bases). Trimming cost V 6 bases and J 1 base, with 10 bases left between them. Germline CDR1 is MNHEY and CDR2 is SVGAGI. The CDR3 totals 14 residues. The CDR3 loop is CASSRVGSYNEQFF. CDR3 DNA: TGTGCCAGCAGCAGGGTAGGTTCCTACAATGAGCAGTTCTTC.

This rearrangement joins TRBV7-2 to TRBJ1-5, with 8 bases identical to TRBD1. Germline CDR1 reads SGHTA; CDR2 reads FQGNSA. Unmatched junction bases numbered 6, after V lost 5 bases and J lost 6 bases. CDR3 size: 14 residues. The CDR3 DNA reads TGTGCCAGCAGCCGGGCCCAGGGGGCTCAGCCCCAGCATTTT. Amino acids: CASSRAQGAQPQHF.

The rearrangement joins TRBV9 to TRBJ2-1, with 11 bases aligning to TRBD2. CDR3 size: 15 residues. Germline V gives CDR1 SGDLS, CDR2 YYNGEE. V dropped 0 bases and J dropped 10; count of bases not matched to a gene: 6. The CDR3 bases are TGTGCCAGCAGCGTAGGCGGTAGCGGGGGGGCGGAGCAGTTCTTC. This translates into CASSVGGSGGAEQFF. Combining the CDR3 with reference TRBV9 and TRBJ2-1 gives the whole variable domain DSGVTQTPKHLITATGQRVTLRCSPRSGDLSVYWYQQSLDQGLQFLIQYYNGEERAKGNILERFSAQQFPDLHSELNLSSLELGDSALYFCASSVGGSGGAEQFFGPGTRLTVL.

The CDR3 here is CAIRATGDGDTEAFF. Here the CDR3 DNA reads TGTGCCATCAGGGCGACAGGGGACGGGGACACTGAAGCTTTCTTT. The V call is TRBV10-3, the J call TRBJ1-1, with 8 bases lining up with TRBD1. This CDR3 spans 15 amino acids. The J segment lost 3 bases and the V segment lost 6 bases, leaving 9 bases of the junction unmatched. CDR1 and CDR2 (germline): ENHRY, SYGVKD.

The chain has TRBV7-9 and TRBJ1-2; 12 bases line up with TRBD1. The junction had 4 bases not matched to a gene; V was cut back by 3 bases and J by 5 bases. This CDR3 is built from 15 residues. Germline CDR1 SEHNR, CDR2 FQNEAQ (reference sequence). This CDR3 is CASSFPGQGAYGYTF. In nucleotides, the CDR3 is TGTGCCAGCAGCTTCCCGGGACAGGGGGCATATGGCTACACCTTC.

This clone has only a few counts. This rearrangement joins TRBV18 to TRBJ2-1; 7 nucleotides match TRBD1. Trimming at V came to 0 bases and at J to 5 bases, leaving 4 bases not matched to a gene. This CDR3 is built from 15 residues. From germline, CDR1 is KGHSH and CDR2 LQKENI. CDR3 sequence: CASSPPGQLHNEQFF. CDR3 nucleotides: TGTGCCAGCTCACCACCGGGACAGCTACACAATGAGCAGTTCTTC.

The J gene is TRBJ2-5, the V gene TRBV27; TRBD1 might be the D (5 bases). V lost 0 bases and J 1 base, leaving 9 bases between the germline ends. Germline values: CDR1 MNHEY, CDR2 SMNVEV (reference sequence). The CDR3 sequence is 15 residues long. The CDR3 spells CASSLSATAQETQYF. The CDR3 bases are TGTGCCAGCAGTTTATCGGCGACAGCCCAAGAGACCCAGTACTTC.

The chain links TRBV18 to TRBJ2-5, with no clear D. Between the trimmed V and J ends, which lost 0 bases and 7 bases, there was a span of 12 bases. This CDR3 is built from 14 residues. The germline gives CDR1 KGHSH, CDR2 LQKENI. Here the CDR3 reads CASSPPGSGRTQYF. The CDR3 DNA follows: TGTGCCAGCTCACCACCGGGCTCCGGTAGGACCCAGTACTTC.

The count of this clone is one. The rearrangement joins TRBV10-3 to TRBJ2-1; weak D call: TRBD2 (5 bases). V was clipped by 6 bases and J by 4 bases, with 10 bases between them. CDR3 length: 13 amino acids. CDR1 ENHRY and CDR2 SYGVKD come from the germline V gene. Written as DNA, the CDR3 is TGTGCCATCAGGCAGGACTCTTACAATGAGCAGTTCTTC. As protein: CAIRQDSYNEQFF.

The V call is TRBV23-1, the J call TRBJ2-6; 12 nucleotides align to TRBD2. TRBV23-1 is recorded as an ORF, its role being uncertain. CDR3 size: 19 residues. V gave up 2 bases and J gave up 0 bases; unmatched junction bases: 5. CDR3 amino acids: CASSQKGTSGCSGANVLTF. In DNA form, the CDR3 reads TGCGCCAGCAGTCAAAAGGGGACTAGCGGGTGCTCTGGGGCCAACGTCCTGACTTTC.

This clone was recorded only once. V and J are TRBV10-2 and TRBJ2-7; 9 bases match TRBD1. After removal of 5 bases from V and 7 bases from J, the junction contained 9 bases not matched to a gene. CDR1 is WSHSY and CDR2 is SAAADI in the germline V gene. The CDR3 covers 14 residues. Here the CDR3 reads CASSLQGARGEQYF. CDR3 in DNA: TGCGCCAGCAGTCTACAGGGGGCTCGGGGAGAGCAGTACTTC.

The V gene is TRBV7-2, the J gene TRBJ2-1; 7 nucleotides align to TRBD1. CDR1 SGHTA and CDR2 FQGNSA come from the germline V gene. There are 15 residues in the CDR3. J was trimmed by 1 base and V by 3 bases; bases with no gene match: 3. CDR3 sequence reads: CASSFPGQSYNEQFF. The CDR3 DNA sequence: TGTGCCAGCAGCTTCCCGGGACAGTCCTACAATGAGCAGTTCTTC.

The rearrangement uses TRBV5-4 and TRBJ2-7; no definite D call. Germline CDR1 SGHNT, CDR2 YYREEE (reference sequence). V lost 1 base and J lost 2, with 10 bases in between. CDR3 length: 14 residues. CDR3 DNA sequence: TGTGCCAGCAGCTTGACGCCCAACACCTACGAGCAGTACTTC. Translation gives CASSLTPNTYEQYF. Complete variable domain (other parts from reference TRBV5-4 and TRBJ2-7): ETGVTQSPTHLIKTRGQQVTLRCSSQSGHNTVSWYQQALGQGPQFIFQYYREEENGRGNFPPRFSGLQFPNYSSELNVNALELDDSALYLCASSLTPNTYEQYFGPGTRLTVT.

The chain employs TRBV19 and TRBJ1-5, with 8 bases identical to TRBD1. CDR3 size: 16 residues. CDR1 LNHDA and CDR2 SQIVND come from the germline V gene (reference sequence). V lost 5 bases, J lost 0 bases, and 6 bases stayed unmatched. The CDR3 nucleotides read TGTGCCAGTAGTTCTCCAGGGGGCCGTAGCAATCAGCCCCAGCATTTT. Protein: CASSSPGGRSNQPQHF.

The chain combines TRBV23-1 with TRBJ2-7, with TRBD2 identical over 8 bases. TRBV23-1 is annotated as an ORF whose role is uncertain. The CDR3 has 13 residues. V dropped 3 bases and J dropped 2; count of bases not matched to a gene: 0. CDR3 DNA: TGCGCCAGCAGTCATAGCGGGGCCTACGAGCAGTACTTC. Translation gives CASSHSGAYEQYF.

The chain combines TRBV5-1 with TRBJ1-2, with TRBD1 matching 10 bases. Trimming removed 5 bases from V and 2 bases from J; junction bases left unmatched: 9. This CDR3 region has 16 residues. Germline-derived CDR1 and CDR2 are SGHRS and YFSETQ. CDR3 residues: CASRNIRDRGNYGYTF. The CDR3, as DNA: TGCGCCAGCAGAAACATTAGGGACAGGGGAAACTATGGCTACACCTTC.

The chain links TRBV4-3 to TRBJ1-4, with D perhaps matching TRBD1 (6 bases). V dropped 2 bases and J dropped 8 bases, with 21 bases sitting between them. The CDR3 has 17 residues. CDR1 is LGHNA, CDR2 YSLEER, per germline. The CDR3: CASSQTPTGSSREKLFF. The CDR3 DNA reads TGCGCCAGCAGCCAAACTCCGACAGGCTCGAGTAGGGAAAAACTGTTTTTT.

The rearrangement joins TRBV10-3 to TRBJ2-4; D might be TRBD1 (5 bases). The CDR3 has 14 amino acids. V dropped 6 bases and J dropped 0 bases, with 9 bases sitting between them. Germline V gene lookup returns CDR1 ENHRY and CDR2 SYGVKD. The CDR3 loop reads CAIRDTLAKNIQYF. For the CDR3, the DNA is TGTGCCATCAGGGACACCTTAGCCAAAAACATTCAGTACTTC.

This clone was detected once. The chain is built from TRBV5-1 and TRBJ2-1; a possible D gene is TRBD2 (6 bases). The V gene's germline CDR1 is SGHRS and CDR2 YFSETQ. Trimming took 3 bases from V and 8 from J, leaving 15 bases between them. The CDR3 consists of 14 residues. The CDR3 nucleotides read TGCGCCAGCAGCTACGATCTTACGGGGGATGAGCAGTTCTTC. Residues: CASSYDLTGDEQFF. The full variable domain, its missing parts supplied by reference TRBV5-1 and TRBJ2-1, is KAGVTQTPRYLIKTRGQQVTLSCSPISGHRSVSWYQQTPGQGLQFLFEYFSETQRNKGNFPGRFSGRQFSNSRSEMNVSTLELGDSALYLCASSYDLTGDEQFFGPGTRLTVL.

The V and J genes are TRBV2 and TRBJ1-2; 7 bases align to TRBD1. The V and J ends lost 4 bases and 6 bases, in that order; junction bases with no gene match: 11. CDR1 is SNHLY, CDR2 FYNNEI, per germline. The CDR3 is 15 residues long. The CDR3 loop reads CASSVRGTGVHGYTF. CDR3 DNA: TGTGCCAGCAGTGTTAGGGGAACAGGGGTCCATGGCTACACCTTC. Together with reference TRBV2 and TRBJ1-2, the CDR3 gives the full variable domain: EPEVTQTPSHQVTQMGQEVILRCVPISNHLYFYWYRQILGQKVEFLVSFYNNEISEKSEIFDDQFSVERPDGSNFTLKIRSTKLEDSAMYFCASSVRGTGVHGYTFGSGTRLTVV.

V gene TRBV20-1 combines with J gene TRBJ2-7, with D tentatively TRBD2 (5 bases). The CDR3 loop spans 10 amino acids. The V gene lost 5 bases and the J gene lost 4 bases, with 6 bases spanning the gap. Germline CDR1 DFQATT, CDR2 SNEGSKA (reference sequence). CDR3 residues: CSASGYEQYF. CDR3 nucleotide sequence: TGCAGTGCTTCGGGGTACGAGCAGTACTTC.

J is TRBJ1-2 and V is TRBV6-4; TRBD1 agrees at 8 bases. The length of the CDR3 is 14 residues. The germline gives CDR1 MRHNA, CDR2 SNTAGT. V lost 7 bases to trimming and J lost 2 bases; unmatched junction nucleotides: 6. CDR3 DNA: TGTGCCAGCACCTGGGACAGGATCAACTATGGCTACACCTTC. Amino acid sequence: CASTWDRINYGYTF.

This sequence joins TRBV11-2 and TRBJ2-1, with TRBD2 matching over 12 bases. The length of the CDR3 is 15 residues. The V gene end was trimmed by 0 bases and the J gene end by 7 bases; junction bases not matched to a gene: 1. Germline-derived CDR1 and CDR2 are SGHAT and FQNNGV. CDR3 sequence: CASSLELAGGNEQFF. CDR3 in DNA: TGTGCCAGCAGCTTAGAACTAGCGGGAGGTAATGAGCAGTTCTTC.

The chain uses TRBV5-1 and TRBJ2-1; 9 nucleotides match TRBD1. Germline V gives CDR1 SGHRS, CDR2 YFSETQ. This CDR3 comprises 15 residues. Trimming cost V 5 bases and J 3 bases; bases outside gene matches: 6. The CDR3 DNA is TGCGCCAGCAGGTGGAGGGACAGGGACTACAATGAGCAGTTCTTC. This encodes CASRWRDRDYNEQFF.

The V call is TRBV2, the J call TRBJ2-5, with D perhaps matching TRBD1 (5 bases). The germline CDR1 and CDR2 sequences are SNHLY and FYNNEI. V was clipped by 2 bases and J by 3 bases, with 10 bases between them. CDR3 length: 14 amino acids. The CDR3 loop reads CASSETRVEETQYF. CDR3 sequence (DNA): TGTGCCAGCAGTGAAACCAGGGTTGAAGAGACCCAGTACTTC.